Listed below are T cell receptor beta chains from one sample, sequenced in a study of OX40 agonist ivuxolimab in advanced cancers. Clones were read by immunoSEQ multiplex PCR, and TCRdb kept only the in-frame ones, dropping some. The sample has roughly 48,000 clones, approximately 85% seen once; the top ten hold roughly a tenth. The source was CD4+ or CD8+ T cells sorted from blood, collected in a trial of the OX40 agonist ivuxolimab. Every receptor here comes from an adult with an advanced solid tumor such as melanoma, head and neck, liver or kidney cancer. Each CDR3 is given with its conserved first and last residue. A D gene is named only where the DNA matches it firmly. Only some rows state a clone size, as once, few, many or a class for expanded clones.

cdr3_nt: TGTGCCAGAAGCTTGGTAGCACAGGCCATCCAAGAGACCCAGTACTTC; cdr3_aa: CARSLVAQAIQETQYF; cdr3_length: 16; j_call: TRBJ2-5; d_call: .; clone_size: .; v_call: TRBV5-3
cdr3_nt: TGTGCCAGCAGAACCCAGGGGCGCGGCGGGGAGCTGTTTTTT; cdr3_aa: CASRTQGRGGELFF; cdr3_length: 14; j_call: TRBJ2-2; d_call: .; clone_size: .; v_call: TRBV2
cdr3_nt: TGTGCCAGCAGCTTAGGGACAGGACGGAACACCGGGGAGCTGTTTTTT; cdr3_aa: CASSLGTGRNTGELFF; cdr3_length: 16; j_call: TRBJ2-2; d_call: TRBD1; clone_size: .; v_call: TRBV7-9
cdr3_nt: TGTGCCAGCAGTGAAGCGATGGGACAGGGGGACATTCAGTACTTC; cdr3_aa: CASSEAMGQGDIQYF; cdr3_length: 15; j_call: TRBJ2-4; d_call: TRBD1; clone_size: .; v_call: TRBV6-1
cdr3_nt: TGCGCCAGCAGCGGAGGACTAGCGGATGAGCAGTTCTTC; cdr3_aa: CASSGGLADEQFF; cdr3_length: 13; j_call: TRBJ2-1; d_call: TRBD2; clone_size: .; v_call: TRBV5-1
cdr3_nt: TGTGCCAGCAGCTTGCGGACCCCGAGGGCCTACACCTTC; cdr3_aa: CASSLRTPRAYTF; cdr3_length: 13; j_call: TRBJ1-2; d_call: .; clone_size: .; v_call: TRBV5-6
cdr3_nt: TGTGCCAGCAGCGGACCGGGCGGGGAGCTGTTTTTT; cdr3_aa: CASSGPGGELFF; cdr3_length: 12; j_call: TRBJ2-2; d_call: .; clone_size: .; v_call: TRBV9
cdr3_nt: TGTGCCAGCAGTGAAGGAGGGACTAGCGCGAATGAGCAGTTCTTC; cdr3_aa: CASSEGGTSANEQFF; cdr3_length: 15; j_call: TRBJ2-1; d_call: TRBD2; clone_size: once; v_call: TRBV2
cdr3_nt: TGTGCCACCGGGACAGAGCCTTACGAGCAGTACTTC; cdr3_aa: CATGTEPYEQYF; cdr3_length: 12; j_call: TRBJ2-7; d_call: TRBD1; clone_size: .; v_call: TRBV28
cdr3_nt: TGTGCCAGCAGCCAAGCTGGGCAGAGCTCCTACAATGAGCAGTTCTTC; cdr3_aa: CASSQAGQSSYNEQFF; cdr3_length: 16; j_call: TRBJ2-1; d_call: .; clone_size: .; v_call: TRBV4-2
cdr3_nt: TGCGCCAGCAGCTTCGGACTAGCGGACTCCAAAAACATTCAGTACTTC; cdr3_aa: CASSFGLADSKNIQYF; cdr3_length: 16; j_call: TRBJ2-4; d_call: TRBD2; clone_size: .; v_call: TRBV5-1
cdr3_nt: TGTGCCAGCAGCTCGCGAAATCCCCAAGAGACCCAGTACTTC; cdr3_aa: CASSSRNPQETQYF; cdr3_length: 14; j_call: TRBJ2-5; d_call: .; clone_size: .; v_call: TRBV11-2
cdr3_nt: TGCGCCAGCAGCTTCCGGGACTTAAGCTCTGGGGCCAACGTCCTGACTTTC; cdr3_aa: CASSFRDLSSGANVLTF; cdr3_length: 17; j_call: TRBJ2-6; d_call: .; clone_size: .; v_call: TRBV5-1
cdr3_nt: TGTGCCAGCAGCCTCCCGAGCACAGATACGCAGTATTTT; cdr3_aa: CASSLPSTDTQYF; cdr3_length: 13; j_call: TRBJ2-3; d_call: .; clone_size: .; v_call: TRBV28
cdr3_nt: TGTGCCAGCAGCCCGCCCTGGAACACCGGGGAGCTGTTTTTT; cdr3_aa: CASSPPWNTGELFF; cdr3_length: 14; j_call: TRBJ2-2; d_call: .; clone_size: .; v_call: TRBV2
cdr3_nt: TGTGCCAGCAGCTCCACTAGCGGAGCTTACAATGAGCAGTTCTTC; cdr3_aa: CASSSTSGAYNEQFF; cdr3_length: 15; j_call: TRBJ2-1; d_call: TRBD2; clone_size: .; v_call: TRBV7-9
cdr3_nt: TGTGCCAGCAGCGCCAAAGTGGGGACTAGCGGGAGGGGTGAGCAGTACTTC; cdr3_aa: CASSAKVGTSGRGEQYF; cdr3_length: 17; j_call: TRBJ2-7; d_call: TRBD2; clone_size: .; v_call: TRBV7-9
cdr3_nt: TGTGCCAGCAGCTCATCAGCGGGATACACAGATACGCAGTATTTT; cdr3_aa: CASSSSAGYTDTQYF; cdr3_length: 15; j_call: TRBJ2-3; d_call: TRBD2; clone_size: .; v_call: TRBV7-2
cdr3_nt: TGTGCCAGTAGTATGGAACTACCAGGGGCGCGGGTGGGAATGCTAGCCAAAAACATTCAGTACTTC; cdr3_aa: CASSMELPGARVGMLAKNIQYF; cdr3_length: 22; j_call: TRBJ2-4; d_call: .; clone_size: .; v_call: TRBV19
cdr3_nt: TGTGCCACCAAGTTGAACACCGGGGAGCTGTTTTTT; cdr3_aa: CATKLNTGELFF; cdr3_length: 12; j_call: TRBJ2-2; d_call: .; clone_size: once; v_call: TRBV10-3
cdr3_nt: TGTGCCAGCAGCTCCCCCATGGAAAATACGGAGGGGGAAAAACTGTTTTTT; cdr3_aa: CASSSPMENTEGEKLFF; cdr3_length: 17; j_call: TRBJ1-4; d_call: .; clone_size: .; v_call: TRBV5-6
cdr3_nt: TGTGCCACCAGTACTAGCGCGAGCACAGATACGCAGTATTTT; cdr3_aa: CATSTSASTDTQYF; cdr3_length: 14; j_call: TRBJ2-3; d_call: TRBD2; clone_size: .; v_call: TRBV28
cdr3_nt: TGTGCCTGGAGTGAGGGACCGGGCCGAACTAATTCACCCCTCCACTTT; cdr3_aa: CAWSEGPGRTNSPLHF; cdr3_length: 16; j_call: TRBJ1-6; d_call: .; clone_size: .; v_call: TRBV30
cdr3_nt: TGTGCCAGCAGACTAGCGGGAGGTTACAATGAGCAGTTCTTC; cdr3_aa: CASRLAGGYNEQFF; cdr3_length: 14; j_call: TRBJ2-1; d_call: TRBD2; clone_size: .; v_call: TRBV28
cdr3_nt: TGTGCCAGCAGTTATCCGGCCTTCCTCTCAGAAGAGACCCAGTACTTC; cdr3_aa: CASSYPAFLSEETQYF; cdr3_length: 16; j_call: TRBJ2-5; d_call: .; clone_size: .; v_call: TRBV6-5
cdr3_nt: TGCGCCAGCAGTGAGGACAGGGGCAGTGGCTACACCTTC; cdr3_aa: CASSEDRGSGYTF; cdr3_length: 13; j_call: TRBJ1-2; d_call: TRBD1; clone_size: .; v_call: TRBV10-1
cdr3_nt: TGTGCCAGCAGCGGGGAGGGGAGCGGCAATCAGCCCCAGCATTTT; cdr3_aa: CASSGEGSGNQPQHF; cdr3_length: 15; j_call: TRBJ1-5; d_call: .; clone_size: .; v_call: TRBV7-9
cdr3_nt: TGTGCCAGCAGCGGAAGGACTAGCGGGAGCTCCTACAATGAGCAGTTCTTC; cdr3_aa: CASSGRTSGSSYNEQFF; cdr3_length: 17; j_call: TRBJ2-1; d_call: TRBD2; clone_size: .; v_call: TRBV13
cdr3_nt: TGTGCCTGGAGTGTAGGGGTAGTTGGCTACACCTTC; cdr3_aa: CAWSVGVVGYTF; cdr3_length: 12; j_call: TRBJ1-2; d_call: .; clone_size: .; v_call: TRBV30
cdr3_nt: TGTGCCAGCCGCCCAGGCTGGGCAGTCCCTTTTCTAAGCAATCAGCCCCAGCATTTT; cdr3_aa: CASRPGWAVPFLSNQPQHF; cdr3_length: 19; j_call: TRBJ1-5; d_call: .; clone_size: .; v_call: TRBV6-4
cdr3_nt: TGTGCCGCCGGCACAGGATTCCCCCTCGTCGGGGAGCTGTTTTTT; cdr3_aa: CAAGTGFPLVGELFF; cdr3_length: 15; j_call: TRBJ2-2; d_call: .; clone_size: .; v_call: TRBV19
cdr3_nt: TGTGCCAGCACCCCCTCAGAGACCCAGTACTTC; cdr3_aa: CASTPSETQYF; cdr3_length: 11; j_call: TRBJ2-5; d_call: .; clone_size: .; v_call: TRBV7-6
cdr3_nt: TGTGCCAGCAGCGTAGACAGGGCTGGAAACACCATATATTTT; cdr3_aa: CASSVDRAGNTIYF; cdr3_length: 14; j_call: TRBJ1-3; d_call: .; clone_size: few; v_call: TRBV9
cdr3_nt: TGTGCCAGCAGTTCGGGACAGGGTTCCTACAATGAGCAGTTCTTC; cdr3_aa: CASSSGQGSYNEQFF; cdr3_length: 15; j_call: TRBJ2-1; d_call: TRBD1; clone_size: .; v_call: TRBV11-3
cdr3_nt: TGCGCCAGCAGCTCCACAGGTGGATCTAACTATGGCTACACCTTC; cdr3_aa: CASSSTGGSNYGYTF; cdr3_length: 15; j_call: TRBJ1-2; d_call: .; clone_size: .; v_call: TRBV5-1
cdr3_nt: TGTGCCAGCAGCTTGGTTGGCAGGGGGAATAATTCACCCCTCCACTTT; cdr3_aa: CASSLVGRGNNSPLHF; cdr3_length: 16; j_call: TRBJ1-6; d_call: TRBD1; clone_size: .; v_call: TRBV5-5
cdr3_nt: TGTGCCAGCAGTGGTAGTTACGAGCAGTACTTC; cdr3_aa: CASSGSYEQYF; cdr3_length: 11; j_call: TRBJ2-7; d_call: .; clone_size: .; v_call: TRBV2
cdr3_nt: TGTGCCAGCAGTTCCACTGGACAATACGAGCAGTACTTC; cdr3_aa: CASSSTGQYEQYF; cdr3_length: 13; j_call: TRBJ2-7; d_call: .; clone_size: .; v_call: TRBV6-5
cdr3_nt: TGTGCCAGCAGCCCGCCTGGTTTAGCGGGAGGGGGCAATGAGCAGTTCTTC; cdr3_aa: CASSPPGLAGGGNEQFF; cdr3_length: 17; j_call: TRBJ2-1; d_call: TRBD2; clone_size: few; v_call: TRBV14
cdr3_nt: TGCGCCAGCAGCTCGTCCGGGACGAGCTTCACAGATACGCAGTATTTT; cdr3_aa: CASSSSGTSFTDTQYF; cdr3_length: 16; j_call: TRBJ2-3; d_call: .; clone_size: .; v_call: TRBV5-1
cdr3_nt: TGTGCCATCAGTGAGATGGTCGATCAGCCCCAGCATTTT; cdr3_aa: CAISEMVDQPQHF; cdr3_length: 13; j_call: TRBJ1-5; d_call: .; clone_size: few; v_call: TRBV10-3
cdr3_nt: TGTGCCAGCTCACCACCAGCCTCAGATACGCAGTATTTT; cdr3_aa: CASSPPASDTQYF; cdr3_length: 13; j_call: TRBJ2-3; d_call: .; clone_size: .; v_call: TRBV18
cdr3_nt: TGTGCCAGCAGTAGGACTAGATCGAGCTCCTACGAGCAGTACTTC; cdr3_aa: CASSRTRSSSYEQYF; cdr3_length: 15; j_call: TRBJ2-7; d_call: TRBD2; clone_size: once; v_call: TRBV6-1
cdr3_nt: TGTGCCAGCAGCCTTAGAAGGGGGGACCAAAACATTCAGTACTTC; cdr3_aa: CASSLRRGDQNIQYF; cdr3_length: 15; j_call: TRBJ2-4; d_call: .; clone_size: .; v_call: TRBV5-8
cdr3_nt: TGTGCCAGCAGCCAAGATGGGACTGGAGACTACGAGCAGTACTTC; cdr3_aa: CASSQDGTGDYEQYF; cdr3_length: 15; j_call: TRBJ2-7; d_call: .; clone_size: .; v_call: TRBV4-2
cdr3_nt: TGTGCCAGCAGCCCGGGGCATGAGGAGGGGGAGCTGCTTTTT; cdr3_aa: CASSPGHEEGELLF; cdr3_length: 14; j_call: TRBJ2-2; d_call: .; clone_size: .; v_call: TRBV11-2
cdr3_nt: TGTGCCAGCAGCCTCGACAGAGAGGATGAGCAGTTCTTC; cdr3_aa: CASSLDREDEQFF; cdr3_length: 13; j_call: TRBJ2-1; d_call: .; clone_size: .; v_call: TRBV11-2